This TCR beta chain emerged from a study of regulatory T cells in long-lasting Graves disease. Points from the study as a whole: Segments TRBV28, TRBJ1-2 and TRBJ2-5 showed preferential usage in persistent disease. Sample size was small, which may have lowered accuracy.

The V end was cut by 0 bases, the J end by 1 base, with 15 bases between. Germline assignment: CDR1 MGHDK and CDR2 SYGVNS. The CDR3 extends over 17 amino acids. Arm-PCR of CDR3 regions and iRepertoire HTBI primers were used to build TCR beta libraries. TCRdb re-called the multiplex PCR reads through MiXCR, storing one row per CDR3 protein. In the table there are about 330,000 distinct CDR3 sequences, roughly 17% of which are singletons. This clonotype was counted a few times. What it binds is not known. Stated time point: newly diagnosed GD, antithyroid drugs for less than 3 months. Scientists built the TCR library using RNA that was extracted from PBMCs. The same data also went into a second study, on T cells in Graves' hyperthyroidism and ophthalmopathy. As that report states: The HTBI set primed first-round TCR CDR3 RT-PCR.

The specimen was peripheral blood mononuclear cells (PBMCs), collected at new diagnosis, from a patient treated with antithyroid drugs. V is TRBV25-1 and J is TRBJ1-2; D remains ambiguous. This clonotype originated in a woman under 30 with Graves disease. DNA of the CDR3: TGTGCCAGCAGTGAATATGGCCTTGGGTCAATTAACTATGGCTACACCTTC. Translation gives CASSEYGLGSINYGYTF.